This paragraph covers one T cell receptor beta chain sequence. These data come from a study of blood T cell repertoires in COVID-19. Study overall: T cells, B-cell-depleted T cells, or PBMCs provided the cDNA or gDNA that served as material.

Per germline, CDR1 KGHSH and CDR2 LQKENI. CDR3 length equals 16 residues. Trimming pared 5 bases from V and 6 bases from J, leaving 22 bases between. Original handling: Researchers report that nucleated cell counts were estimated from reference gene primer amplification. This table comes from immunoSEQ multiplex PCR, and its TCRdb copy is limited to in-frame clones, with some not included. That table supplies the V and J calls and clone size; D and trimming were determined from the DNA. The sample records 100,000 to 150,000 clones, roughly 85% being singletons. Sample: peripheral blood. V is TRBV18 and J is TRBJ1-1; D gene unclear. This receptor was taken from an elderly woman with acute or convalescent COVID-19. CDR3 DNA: TGTGCCAGCTCATCCTCAAACGGGCTCTCGGGGTCTGAAGCTTTCTTT. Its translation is CASSSSNGLSGSEAFF.